A selection of T cell receptor beta chains follows, all from one sample in a study of regulatory T cells in long-lasting Graves disease. TCRdb re-derived calls from the multiplex PCR reads in MiXCR, one entry per CDR3 protein. Of roughly 450,000 distinct CDR3 sequences listed, less than 25% were seen once; the top ten hold under 9%. The sample consisted of peripheral blood mononuclear cells (PBMCs), taken when the disease was refractory, from a patient treated with antithyroid drugs. These receptor sequences come from a female donor with Graves disease. Each CDR3 is given with its conserved first and last residue. D genes are given only for firm matches. Size values are once, few and many counts, or a class for expanded clones, and some rows have none.

abundance	v_gene	len	d_gene	j_gene	CDR3nt	CDR3aa
many	TRBV7-8	14	TRBD1	TRBJ2-7	TGTGCCAGTAGTACGACAGGGGGTGGCGACGAGCAGTACTTC	CASSTTGGGDEQYF
NA	TRBV5-1	15	TRBD1	TRBJ2-7	TGCGCCAGCAGCTCCGGACAGGGTCCCGCCTACGAGCAGTACTTC	CASSSGQGPAYEQYF
NA	TRBV2	14	NA	TRBJ2-7	TGTGCCAGCAGTCCCCCGACCCTAGACTACGAGCAGTACTTC	CASSPPTLDYEQYF
NA	TRBV7-8	13	NA	TRBJ2-5	TGTGCCAGCAGCTTACTCAGGGAAGAGACCCAGTACTTC	CASSLLREETQYF
NA	TRBV15	15	NA	TRBJ1-1	TGTGCCACCAGCAGAGACCCCCTTGGGGGCCCTGAAGCTTTCTTT	CATSRDPLGGPEAFF
many	TRBV2	14	NA	TRBJ1-1	TGTGCCAGCAGTGCGGAGGGGTGGGACACTGAAGCTTTCTTT	CASSAEGWDTEAFF
NA	TRBV7-2	12	NA	TRBJ1-3	TGTGCCAGCAGCTTAGACCCGGCAGGGGTGTATTTT	CASSLDPAGVYF
many	TRBV28	14	NA	TRBJ2-6	TGTGCCAGCAGTATGGAGGGTGGGGCCAACGTCCTGACTTTC	CASSMEGGANVLTF
few	TRBV30	10	NA	TRBJ2-2	TGTGCCTGCGGACCCGGGGAGCTGTTTTTT	CACGPGELFF
many	TRBV28	15	TRBD2	TRBJ2-7	TGTGCCAGCAGTTTGGGCGGGAGGGCCCCGGGAGAGCAGTACTTC	CASSLGGRAPGEQYF
many	TRBV6-1	13	NA	TRBJ2-5	TGTGCCAGCAGGGACGGCGGAGTCGAGACCCAGTACTTC	CASRDGGVETQYF
many	TRBV12-3/TRBV12-4	16	NA	TRBJ1-1	TGTGCCAGCAGTCCTCGACTACAGACGCCGAGGACTGAAGCTTTCTTT	CASSPRLQTPRTEAFF
many	TRBV20-1	14	NA	TRBJ2-5	TGCAGTGTATATTCGGGGGGCGGACTAGAGACCCAGTACTTC	CSVYSGGGLETQYF
NA	TRBV3-1	13	NA	TRBJ1-2	TGTGCCAGCAGCCAAGATACAGGGTCTAGCTACACCTTC	CASSQDTGSSYTF
many	TRBV12-3/TRBV12-4	16	NA	TRBJ2-5	TGTGCCAGCAGCCAAGATCGAGGGGCGGCAACAGAGACCCAGTACTTC	CASSQDRGAATETQYF
NA	TRBV10-2	16	NA	TRBJ2-7	TGCGCCAGCAGTGAGGACTGGCAGGAAGCCTCCTACGAGCAGTACTTC	CASSEDWQEASYEQYF
few	TRBV18	12	NA	TRBJ1-2	TGTGCCAGCTCACCAATCAGCTATGGCTACACCTTC	CASSPISYGYTF
many	TRBV28	14	NA	TRBJ1-2	TGTGCCAGCAGTCCCGGTTTAGGGTTCTATGGCTACACCTTC	CASSPGLGFYGYTF
many	TRBV7-2	17	TRBD1	TRBJ2-6	TGTGCCAGCAGCATCGGACAGGGAAACTCTGGGGCCAACGTCCTGACTTTC	CASSIGQGNSGANVLTF
few	TRBV6-1	13	NA	TRBJ1-5	TGTGCCAGCAAAACACAGGGTTTTCAGCCCCAGCATTTT	CASKTQGFQPQHF